The present entry profiles one TCR beta chain with its context. Trimming cost V 6 bases and J 8 bases, with 16 bases left between them. The CDR3 is 13 residues long. The V gene's germline CDR1 is SNHLY and CDR2 FYNNEI. Sequenced by immunoSEQ multiplex PCR; TCRdb stores in-frame clones only, minus some. The data hold some 400,000 clones, with roughly 90% observed a single time. This record belongs to a study of blood T cell repertoires in COVID-19. Overall study: Samples taken during acute and convalescent COVID-19 were collected in the United States, Italy and Spain. The cDNA or gDNA used as material had been derived from T cells, B-cell-depleted T cells, or PBMCs.

Categorization into cohorts depended on clinical history that participants reported. The study recruited exposed participants who had met a COVID-19 case within 2 weeks before entry. The sequence was collected from a woman aged 40 to 55 who had been exposed to COVID-19. Source material: PBMCs or T cells enriched from blood (not recorded which). The rearrangement links TRBV2 to TRBJ1-1; D is unresolved. The CDR3 loop is CASRNGRLDEAFF. CDR3 sequence (DNA): TGTGCCAGCAGAAACGGGAGGTTGGACGAAGCTTTCTTT.